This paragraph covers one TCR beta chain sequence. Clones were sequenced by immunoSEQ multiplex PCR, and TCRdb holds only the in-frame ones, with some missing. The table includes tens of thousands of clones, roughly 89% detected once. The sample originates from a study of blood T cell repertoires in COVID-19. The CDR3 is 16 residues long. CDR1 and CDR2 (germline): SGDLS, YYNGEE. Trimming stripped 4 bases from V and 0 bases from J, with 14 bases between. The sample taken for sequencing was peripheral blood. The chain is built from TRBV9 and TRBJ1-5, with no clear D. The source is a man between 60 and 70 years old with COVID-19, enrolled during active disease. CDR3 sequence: CASSPGELDSNQPQHF. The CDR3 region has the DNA TGTGCCAGCAGCCCCGGTGAGCTCGATAGCAATCAGCCCCAGCATTTT.